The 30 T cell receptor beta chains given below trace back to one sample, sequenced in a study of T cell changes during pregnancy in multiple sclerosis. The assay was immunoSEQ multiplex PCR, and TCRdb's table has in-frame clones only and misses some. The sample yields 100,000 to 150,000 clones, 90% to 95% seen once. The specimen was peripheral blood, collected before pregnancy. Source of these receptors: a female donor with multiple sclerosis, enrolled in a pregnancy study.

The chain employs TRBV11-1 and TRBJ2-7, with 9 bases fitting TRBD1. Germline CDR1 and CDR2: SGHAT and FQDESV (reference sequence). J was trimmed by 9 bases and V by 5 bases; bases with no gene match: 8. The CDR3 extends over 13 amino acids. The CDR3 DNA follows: TGTGCCAGCAGCCCCCCGGGACAGGGCTCGCAGTACTTC. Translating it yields CASSPPGQGSQYF.

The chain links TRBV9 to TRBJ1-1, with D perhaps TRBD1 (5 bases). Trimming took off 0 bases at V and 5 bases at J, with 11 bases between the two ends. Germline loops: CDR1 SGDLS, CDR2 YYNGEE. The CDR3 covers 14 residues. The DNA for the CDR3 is TGTGCCAGCAGCGTAGGCCAGGGAGGAACTGAAGCTTTCTTT. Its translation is CASSVGQGGTEAFF.

The CDR3 reads CASNSLAGSHEQYF. The CDR3 nucleotides read TGTGCCAGCAATTCTCTAGCGGGTAGCCACGAGCAGTACTTC. The chain couples TRBV2 to TRBJ2-7, with 8 positions matching TRBD2. The germline V gene encodes CDR1 SNHLY and CDR2 FYNNEI. The ends lost 7 bases at V and 5 bases at J; junction bases unmatched: 10. The CDR3 totals 14 residues.

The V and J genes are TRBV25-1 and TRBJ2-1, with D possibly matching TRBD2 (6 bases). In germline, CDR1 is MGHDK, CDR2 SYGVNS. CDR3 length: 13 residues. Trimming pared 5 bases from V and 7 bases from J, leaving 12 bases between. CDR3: CASSIGTHNEQFF. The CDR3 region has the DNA TGTGCCAGCAGTATTGGGACTCATAATGAGCAGTTCTTC.

CDR3 sequence (DNA): TGTGCCAGTAGTATTGAACAGGGTTCATACGAGCAGTACTTC. Its protein is CASSIEQGSYEQYF. This chain connects TRBV19 to TRBJ2-7; maybe TRBD1 (6 bases). V lost 3 bases and J lost 4, with 13 bases in between. The CDR3 is 14 amino acids. Germline V gives CDR1 LNHDA, CDR2 SQIVND (reference sequence). Together with reference TRBV19 and TRBJ2-7, the CDR3 gives the full variable domain: DGGITQSPKYLFRKEGQNVTLSCEQNLNHDAMYWYRQDPGQGLRLIYYSQIVNDFQKGDIAEGYSVSREKKESFPLTVTSAQKNPTAFYLCASSIEQGSYEQYFGPGTRLTVT.

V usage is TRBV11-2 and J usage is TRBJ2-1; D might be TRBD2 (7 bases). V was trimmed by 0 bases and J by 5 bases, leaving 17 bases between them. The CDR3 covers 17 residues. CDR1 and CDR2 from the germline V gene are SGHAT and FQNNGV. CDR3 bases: TGTGCCAGCAGCTTAGATCCGGGGGGCGGTCTCAACAATGAGCAGTTCTTC. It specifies CASSLDPGGGLNNEQFF. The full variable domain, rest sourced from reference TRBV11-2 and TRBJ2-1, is EAGVAQSPRYKIIEKRQSVAFWCNPISGHATLYWYQQILGQGPKLLIQFQNNGVVDDSQLPKDRFSAERLKGVDSTLKIQPAKLEDSAVYLCASSLDPGGGLNNEQFFGPGTRLTVL.

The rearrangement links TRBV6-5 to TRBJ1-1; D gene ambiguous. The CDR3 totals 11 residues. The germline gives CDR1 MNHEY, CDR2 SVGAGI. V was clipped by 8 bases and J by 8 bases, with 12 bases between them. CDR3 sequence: CASLFGGEAFF. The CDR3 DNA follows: TGTGCCAGCCTGTTTGGCGGGGAAGCTTTCTTT.

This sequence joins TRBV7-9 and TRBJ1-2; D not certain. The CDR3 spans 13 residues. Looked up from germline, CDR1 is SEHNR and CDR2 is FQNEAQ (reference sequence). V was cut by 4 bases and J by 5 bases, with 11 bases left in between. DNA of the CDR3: TGTGCCAGCAGCTCCTCTACCGGTTATGGCTACACCTTC. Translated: CASSSSTGYGYTF.

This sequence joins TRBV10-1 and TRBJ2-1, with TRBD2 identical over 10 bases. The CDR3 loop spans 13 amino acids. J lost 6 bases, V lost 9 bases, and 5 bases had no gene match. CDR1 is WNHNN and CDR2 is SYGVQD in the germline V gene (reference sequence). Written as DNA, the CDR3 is TGCGCCAGTGGAGCGGGAGGGCGCAATGAGCAGTTCTTC. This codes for CASGAGGRNEQFF.

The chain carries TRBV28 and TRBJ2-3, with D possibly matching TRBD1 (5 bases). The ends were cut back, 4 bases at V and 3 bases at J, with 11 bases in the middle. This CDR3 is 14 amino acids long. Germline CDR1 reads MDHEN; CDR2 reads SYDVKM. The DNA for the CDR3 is TGTGCCAGCAGTTCGGCAGGGTCGACAGATACGCAGTATTTT. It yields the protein CASSSAGSTDTQYF. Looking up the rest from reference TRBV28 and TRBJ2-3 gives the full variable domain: DVKVTQSSRYLVKRTGEKVFLECVQDMDHENMFWYRQDPGLGLRLIYFSYDVKMKEKGDIPEGYSVSREKKERFSLILESASTNQTSMYLCASSSAGSTDTQYFGPGTRLTVL.

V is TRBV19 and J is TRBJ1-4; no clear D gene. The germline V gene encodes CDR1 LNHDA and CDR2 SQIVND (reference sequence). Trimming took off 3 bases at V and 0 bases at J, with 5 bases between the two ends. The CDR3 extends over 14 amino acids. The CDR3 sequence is CASSIRATNEKLFF. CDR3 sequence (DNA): TGTGCCAGTAGTATCCGAGCAACTAATGAAAAACTGTTTTTT. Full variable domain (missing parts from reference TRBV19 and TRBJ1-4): DGGITQSPKYLFRKEGQNVTLSCEQNLNHDAMYWYRQDPGQGLRLIYYSQIVNDFQKGDIAEGYSVSREKKESFPLTVTSAQKNPTAFYLCASSIRATNEKLFFGSGTQLSVL.

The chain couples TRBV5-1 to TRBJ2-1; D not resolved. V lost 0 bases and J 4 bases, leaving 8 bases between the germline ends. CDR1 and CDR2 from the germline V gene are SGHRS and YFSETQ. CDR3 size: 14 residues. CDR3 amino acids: CASSLGFTYNEQFF. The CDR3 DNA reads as TGCGCCAGCAGCTTGGGATTTACTTACAATGAGCAGTTCTTC.

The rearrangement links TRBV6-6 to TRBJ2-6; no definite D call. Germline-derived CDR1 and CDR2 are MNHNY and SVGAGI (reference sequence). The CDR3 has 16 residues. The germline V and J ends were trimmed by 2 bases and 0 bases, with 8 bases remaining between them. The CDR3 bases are TGTGCCAGCAGTTACATGAGGCCCTCTGGGGCCAACGTCCTGACTTTC. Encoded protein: CASSYMRPSGANVLTF.

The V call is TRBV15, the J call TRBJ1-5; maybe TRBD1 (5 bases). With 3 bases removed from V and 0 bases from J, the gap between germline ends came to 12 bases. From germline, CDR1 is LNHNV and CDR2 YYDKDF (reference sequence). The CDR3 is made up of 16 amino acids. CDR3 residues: CATSSRGGDSNQPQHF. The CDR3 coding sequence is TGTGCCACCAGCAGCCGTGGGGGGGATAGCAATCAGCCCCAGCATTTT.

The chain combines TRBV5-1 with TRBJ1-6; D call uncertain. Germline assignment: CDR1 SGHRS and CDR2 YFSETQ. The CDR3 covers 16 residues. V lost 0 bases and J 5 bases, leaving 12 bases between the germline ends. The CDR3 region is CASSLVGAGNNSPLHF. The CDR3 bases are TGCGCCAGCAGCTTGGTTGGAGCGGGGAATAATTCACCCCTCCACTTT.

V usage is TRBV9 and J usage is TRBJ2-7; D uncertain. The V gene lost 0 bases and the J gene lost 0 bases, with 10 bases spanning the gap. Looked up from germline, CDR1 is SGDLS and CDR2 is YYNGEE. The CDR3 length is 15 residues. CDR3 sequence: CASSVGAVPSYEQYF. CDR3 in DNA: TGTGCCAGCAGCGTAGGTGCGGTTCCCTCCTACGAGCAGTACTTC.

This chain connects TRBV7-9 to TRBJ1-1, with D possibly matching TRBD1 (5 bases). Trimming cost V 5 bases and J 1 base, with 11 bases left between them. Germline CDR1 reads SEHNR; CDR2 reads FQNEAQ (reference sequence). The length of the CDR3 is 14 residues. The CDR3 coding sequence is TGTGCCAGCAGCGGCGACAGAGAGAACACTGAAGCTTTCTTT. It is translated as CASSGDRENTEAFF.

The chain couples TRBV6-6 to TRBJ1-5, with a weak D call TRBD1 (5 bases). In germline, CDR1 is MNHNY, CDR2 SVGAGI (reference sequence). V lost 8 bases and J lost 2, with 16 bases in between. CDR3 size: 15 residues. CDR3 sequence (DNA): TGTGCCAGCGGCGAAGACAGCCTTCGCAATCAGCCCCAGCATTTT. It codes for CASGEDSLRNQPQHF.

The CDR3, as DNA: TGTGCCAGCAGCCCTTCGGCCGGGTTGGGCACTGAAGCTTTCTTT. It specifies CASSPSAGLGTEAFF. The gene calls are TRBV9 and TRBJ1-1; unclear D gene. CDR3 length: 15 amino acids. Trimming removed 4 bases at V and 4 bases at J, with 17 bases between. Germline V lookup: CDR1 SGDLS, CDR2 YYNGEE.

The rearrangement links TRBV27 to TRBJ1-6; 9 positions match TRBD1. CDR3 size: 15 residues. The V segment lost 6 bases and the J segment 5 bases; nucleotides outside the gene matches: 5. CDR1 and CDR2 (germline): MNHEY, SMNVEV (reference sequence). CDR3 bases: TGTGCCAGCAGCCCGGGACAGGGAAATAATTCACCCCTCCACTTT. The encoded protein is CASSPGQGNNSPLHF.

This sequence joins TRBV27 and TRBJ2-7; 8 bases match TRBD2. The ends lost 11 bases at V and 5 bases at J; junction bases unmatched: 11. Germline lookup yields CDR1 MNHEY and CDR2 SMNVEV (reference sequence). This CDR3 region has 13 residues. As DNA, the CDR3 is TGTGCCGTGGGGAGCGGGAGTCACGACGAGCAGTACTTC. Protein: CAVGSGSHDEQYF.

Written as DNA, the CDR3 is TGTGCCAGCAGCTTAAAGCCCAGGGAGACCCAGTACTTC. This sequence encodes CASSLKPRETQYF. The chain couples TRBV7-8 to TRBJ2-5; the D is unclear. The CDR3 is 13 amino acids. CDR1 SGHVS and CDR2 FQNEAQ come from the germline V gene. Deletions cut 2 bases from V and 5 bases from J, with 9 bases between. The whole variable domain, filled in from reference TRBV7-8 and TRBJ2-5, reads GAGVSQSPRYKVAKRGQDVALRCDPISGHVSLFWYQQALGQGPEFLTYFQNEAQLDKSGLPSDRFFAERPEGSVSTLKIQRTQQEDSAVYLCASSLKPRETQYFGPGTRLLVL.

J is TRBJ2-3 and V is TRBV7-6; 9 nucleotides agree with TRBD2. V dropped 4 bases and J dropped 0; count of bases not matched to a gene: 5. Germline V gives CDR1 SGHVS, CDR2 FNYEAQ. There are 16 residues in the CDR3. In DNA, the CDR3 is TGTGCCAGCAGCTCCCCTCTAGCGGGGAGCACAGATACGCAGTATTTT. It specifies CASSSPLAGSTDTQYF.

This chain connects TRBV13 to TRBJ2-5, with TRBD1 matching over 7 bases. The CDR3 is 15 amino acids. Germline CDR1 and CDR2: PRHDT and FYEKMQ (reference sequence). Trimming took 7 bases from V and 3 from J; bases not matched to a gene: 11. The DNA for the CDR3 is TGTGCCAGCATAGGCACCCGGACAGGAGAAGAGACCCAGTACTTC. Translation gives CASIGTRTGEETQYF.

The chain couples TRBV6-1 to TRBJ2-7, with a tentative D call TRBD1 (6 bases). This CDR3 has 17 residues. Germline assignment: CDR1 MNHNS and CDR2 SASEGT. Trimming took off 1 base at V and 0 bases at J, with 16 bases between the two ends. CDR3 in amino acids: CASSEGRWTESSYEQYF. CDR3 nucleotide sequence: TGTGCCAGCAGTGAAGGTCGGTGGACAGAAAGCTCCTACGAGCAGTACTTC.

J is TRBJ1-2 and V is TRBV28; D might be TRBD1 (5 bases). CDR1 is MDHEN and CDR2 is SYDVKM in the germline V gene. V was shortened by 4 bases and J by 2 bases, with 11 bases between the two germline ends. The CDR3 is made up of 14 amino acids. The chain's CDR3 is CASSSSGSNYGYTF. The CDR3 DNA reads TGTGCCAGCAGTTCCTCAGGGTCGAACTATGGCTACACCTTC.

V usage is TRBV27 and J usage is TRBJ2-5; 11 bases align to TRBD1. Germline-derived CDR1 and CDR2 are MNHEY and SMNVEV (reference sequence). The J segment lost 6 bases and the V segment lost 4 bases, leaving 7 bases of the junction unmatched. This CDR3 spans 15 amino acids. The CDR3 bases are TGTGCCAGCAGTTCTCGGACAGGGGGCTGGAAGACCCAGTACTTC. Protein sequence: CASSSRTGGWKTQYF.

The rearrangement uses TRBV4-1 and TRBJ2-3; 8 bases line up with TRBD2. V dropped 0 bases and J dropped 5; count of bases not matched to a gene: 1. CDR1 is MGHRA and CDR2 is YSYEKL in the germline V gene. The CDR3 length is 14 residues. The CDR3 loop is CASSQDRGGDTQYF. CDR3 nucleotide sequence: TGCGCCAGCAGCCAAGATCGGGGGGGAGATACGCAGTATTTT.

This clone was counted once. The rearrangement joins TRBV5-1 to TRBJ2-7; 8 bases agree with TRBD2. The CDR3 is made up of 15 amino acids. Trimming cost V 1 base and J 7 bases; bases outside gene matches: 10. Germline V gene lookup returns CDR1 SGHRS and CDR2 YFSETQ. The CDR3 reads CASSLRSGGAREQYF. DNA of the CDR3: TGCGCCAGCAGCTTGAGGTCGGGGGGGGCGAGGGAGCAGTACTTC.

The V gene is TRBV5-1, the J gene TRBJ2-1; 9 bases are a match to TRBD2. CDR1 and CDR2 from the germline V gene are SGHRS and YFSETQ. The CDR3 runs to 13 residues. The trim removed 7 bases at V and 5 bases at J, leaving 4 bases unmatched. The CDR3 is CASRLAEHNEQFF. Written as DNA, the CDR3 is TGCGCCAGCCGACTAGCGGAACACAATGAGCAGTTCTTC.